What follows are 27 T cell receptor beta chains derived from one specimen sequenced in a study of blood T cell repertoires in COVID-19 (dated by TCRdb to about 2020). The library relied on the immunoSEQ multiplex PCR assay. Not all clones reach the TCRdb copy of this immuneACCESS table, which keeps in-frame sequences only. Checked studies attribute under half of the gap to unresolved V genes and leave the rest unexplained. The sample has some 220,000 clones on record, around 80% of them singletons. The ten largest clonotypes hold more than 4.5% of the sample. The sequencing input was peripheral blood. Receptors were obtained from a woman aged 55-70 years who had recovered from COVID-19.

This clone came up a few times. The chain has TRBV16 and TRBJ2-7; D call uncertain. The germline V and J ends were trimmed by 4 bases and 0 bases, with 16 bases remaining between them. Germline assignment: CDR1 KGHSY and CDR2 FQNENV. The CDR3 consists of 16 residues. CDR3 residues: CASSRPASRSSYEQYF. For the CDR3, the DNA is TGTGCCAGCAGCCGCCCGGCGTCCCGGAGCTCCTACGAGCAGTACTTC.

The chain uses TRBV7-2 and TRBJ2-5; 16 bases agree with TRBD2. This CDR3 region has 19 residues. From germline, CDR1 is SGHTA and CDR2 FQGNSA. Trimming at V came to 5 bases and at J to 2 bases, leaving 11 bases not matched to a gene. CDR3 in DNA: TGTGCCAGCAGCCTAACCTGGGGACTAGCGGGGGGGAAACAAGAGACCCAGTACTTC. It is translated as CASSLTWGLAGGKQETQYF.

The chain carries TRBV6-1 and TRBJ2-7; D gene uncertain. Trimming cost V 0 bases and J 4 bases, with 7 bases left between them. The length of the CDR3 is 13 residues. Germline V gene sequence: CDR1 MNHNS, CDR2 SASEGT. The DNA of the CDR3 is TGTGCCAGCAGTGAAGCGCGAGGATACGAGCAGTACTTC. This sequence encodes CASSEARGYEQYF.

The table lists this clone with a count of one. The chain is built from TRBV9 and TRBJ1-1, with 10 nucleotides matching TRBD1. The V gene end was trimmed by 1 base and the J gene end by 8 bases; junction bases not matched to a gene: 14. CDR3 length: 17 amino acids. Germline-derived CDR1 and CDR2 are SGDLS and YYNGEE. The CDR3 sequence is CASSVSLRPGQGGEAFF. CDR3 DNA sequence: TGTGCCAGCAGCGTATCGCTGAGACCCGGACAGGGGGGGGAAGCTTTCTTT.

This chain links TRBV11-3 with TRBJ2-7, with D uncertain. The CDR3 covers 12 residues. Looked up from germline, CDR1 is SGHNT and CDR2 is YENEEA. Trimming stripped 0 bases from V and 5 bases from J, with 5 bases between. DNA for the CDR3: TGTGCCAGCAGCTTAGACAGCGACGAGCAGTACTTC. Amino acid sequence: CASSLDSDEQYF. The full variable domain, completed using reference TRBV11-3 and TRBJ2-7, is EAGVVQSPRYKIIEKKQPVAFWCNPISGHNTLYWYLQNLGQGPELLIRYENEEAVDDSQLPKDRFSAERLKGVDSTLKIQPAELGDSAVYLCASSLDSDEQYFGPGTRLTVT.

The V and J genes are TRBV29-1 and TRBJ1-1; 9 positions match TRBD1. The CDR3 totals 13 residues. V was clipped by 7 bases and J by 1 base; unmatched bases: 4. CDR1 is SQVTM and CDR2 is ANQGSEA in the germline V gene. CDR3 coding DNA: TGCAGCGCCGCACAGGGGGCGAACACTGAAGCTTTCTTT. It yields the protein CSAAQGANTEAFF.

V and J are TRBV5-6 and TRBJ2-4; D gene ambiguous. The CDR3 spans 15 residues. Deletions cut 4 bases from V and 0 bases from J, with 11 bases between. Per germline, CDR1 SGHDT and CDR2 YYEEEE. CDR3 in DNA: TGTGCCAGCAGCCCCCTGCGGCTAGCCAAAAACATTCAGTACTTC. Its translation is CASSPLRLAKNIQYF.

CDR3 nucleotides: TGTGCCAGCAGCTTAGAGGCGCCAGGATCCACAGATACGCAGTATTTT. Translation gives CASSLEAPGSTDTQYF. The chain combines TRBV7-8 with TRBJ2-3; D gene ambiguous. Trimming took off 1 base at V and 2 bases at J, with 13 bases between the two ends. Germline V gene sequence: CDR1 SGHVS, CDR2 FQNEAQ. This CDR3 has 16 residues.

This rearrangement joins TRBV7-6 to TRBJ2-3; 11 bases map to TRBD2. Trimming cost V 6 bases and J 3 bases; bases outside gene matches: 5. The CDR3 is 15 amino acids. Per the germline V gene, CDR1 is SGHVS and CDR2 is FNYEAQ. The CDR3 here is CASSLTSGGTDTQYF. CDR3 nucleotide sequence: TGTGCCAGCAGTCTCACTAGCGGGGGTACAGATACGCAGTATTTT.

CDR3: CASSPAGAGTGELFF. For the CDR3, the DNA is TGTGCCAGCAGCCCAGCGGGGGCGGGCACCGGGGAGCTGTTTTTT. The rearrangement uses TRBV7-6 and TRBJ2-2; 8 nucleotides align to TRBD2. The CDR3 consists of 15 residues. CDR1 SGHVS and CDR2 FNYEAQ come from the germline V gene. Germline trimming cut 5 bases from V and 4 bases from J; bases unmatched to any gene: 6.

This chain's CDR3 is CASSSRTGRDSPLHF. CDR3 nucleotide sequence: TGCGCCAGCAGTTCCAGGACAGGGAGGGATTCACCCCTCCACTTT. This rearrangement joins TRBV4-1 to TRBJ1-6, with 8 bases identical to TRBD1. V shed 6 bases, J shed 8 bases, and the junction held 9 bases outside the gene matches. This CDR3 is 15 amino acids long. The germline V gene has CDR1 MGHRA and CDR2 YSYEKL.

Of note for this clone: This specimen includes other DNA sequences encoding the same CDR3. The rearrangement joins TRBV29-1 to TRBJ2-3, with 7 bases fitting TRBD2. The CDR3 runs 13 residues. V lost 3 bases, J lost 3 bases, and 3 bases stayed unmatched. In germline, CDR1 is SQVTM, CDR2 ANQGSEA. The CDR3 protein is CSVERRGTDTQYF. The CDR3 bases are TGCAGCGTTGAGCGGCGGGGGACAGATACGCAGTATTTT.

This chain connects TRBV5-6 to TRBJ1-5; a possible D gene is TRBD1 (5 bases). CDR1 SGHDT and CDR2 YYEEEE come from the germline V gene. This CDR3 comprises 19 residues. V was clipped by 0 bases and J by 6 bases, with 25 bases between them. The CDR3 reads CASSLATGQGGPFGQPQHF. The CDR3 DNA reads as TGTGCCAGCAGCTTGGCAACCGGGCAGGGAGGGCCCTTCGGTCAGCCCCAGCATTTT.

The chain recombines TRBV2 with TRBJ1-5; 7 bases align to TRBD1. Germline CDR1 reads SNHLY; CDR2 reads FYNNEI. This CDR3 has 16 residues. V lost 3 bases, J lost 2 bases, and 7 bases stayed unmatched. This chain's CDR3 is CASSDRQGGGNQPQHF. In DNA form, the CDR3 reads TGTGCCAGCAGTGATCGACAGGGAGGCGGCAATCAGCCCCAGCATTTT.

The V and J genes are TRBV19 and TRBJ1-5; 9 bases fit TRBD1. Germline V gives CDR1 LNHDA, CDR2 SQIVND (reference sequence). This CDR3 region has 12 residues. V lost 11 bases to trimming and J lost 6 bases; unmatched junction nucleotides: 5. The CDR3 DNA reads TGTGCCGGGGGGGACAGGGTTCAGCCCCAGCATTTT. As protein: CAGGDRVQPQHF.

The V gene is TRBV7-2, the J gene TRBJ1-3, with a tentative D call TRBD1 (6 bases). Germline-derived CDR1 and CDR2 are SGHTA and FQGNSA. V lost 4 bases, J lost 7 bases, and 11 bases lay in between. The CDR3 consists of 13 residues. The chain's CDR3 is CASSSQGWNTIYF. The DNA for the CDR3 is TGTGCCAGCAGCTCACAGGGTTGGAACACCATATATTTT.

The gene calls are TRBV6-4 and TRBJ2-1; 9 bases agree with TRBD2. In germline, CDR1 is MRHNA, CDR2 SNTAGT. V trimming: 8 bases; J trimming: 3 bases; junction bases outside the gene matches: 11. The CDR3 sequence is 16 residues long. The chain's CDR3 is CASHPFGGGDYNEQFF. CDR3 coding DNA: TGTGCCAGCCACCCCTTTGGCGGGGGGGACTACAATGAGCAGTTCTTC.

This chain uses TRBV3-1 (or the pseudogene TRBV3-2) with TRBJ1-6; TRBD1 is a possible D gene (6 bases). The ends were cut back, 1 base at V and 13 bases at J, with 20 bases in the middle. CDR1 is LGHDT and CDR2 is YNNKEL in the germline V gene (reference sequence). This CDR3 contains 16 residues. CDR3 coding DNA: TGTGCCAGCAGCCAAGCCGGACAGAACCCCTACCACCCCCTCCACTTT. Its protein product is CASSQAGQNPYHPLHF.

The chain combines TRBV12-1 with TRBJ2-2; the tabulated D call, TRBD1, remains unverified against the DNA. TRBV12-1 is designated a pseudogene. The CDR3 sequence is 20 residues long. CDR3 coding DNA: TGTGCCAGCAGCTTTGGACAGGTTCCCACGCGAGTTTGGGGCACCGGGGAGCTGTTTTTT. Translation gives CASSFGQVPTRVWGTGELFF.

Concerning this clone itself: This CDR3 is also generated by other DNA sequences in the sample. The chain couples TRBV5-1 to TRBJ1-6, with 9 positions matching TRBD1. Germline V CDR1 and CDR2: SGHRS, YFSETQ. V lost 4 bases, J lost 9 bases, and 5 bases stayed unmatched. The CDR3 has 14 amino acids. DNA of the CDR3: TGCGCCAGCAGCAGGGACAGGGTGGGTTCACCCCTCCACTTT. Protein product: CASSRDRVGSPLHF.

V usage is TRBV6-5 and J usage is TRBJ2-7; 10 bases map to TRBD1. CDR1 is MNHEY, CDR2 SVGAGI, per germline. This CDR3 has 15 residues. J lost 5 bases, V lost 7 bases, and 11 bases had no gene match. Written as DNA, the CDR3 is TGTGCCAGCACGGCTACTCAGACAGGGGGCGACGAGCAGTACTTC. Translating gives CASTATQTGGDEQYF.

Here the CDR3 DNA reads TGTGCCAGCAGCCTAACGATCGACAGTGAAGCTTTCTTT. This sequence encodes CASSLTIDSEAFF. The V gene is TRBV5-6, the J gene TRBJ1-1; D is perhaps TRBD1 (5 bases). The germline V gene has CDR1 SGHDT and CDR2 YYEEEE. This CDR3 has 13 residues. V gave up 4 bases and J gave up 7 bases, with 14 bases separating them.

This clone was counted once. V usage is TRBV6-5 and J usage is TRBJ1-6; D remains unclear. The V gene's germline CDR1 is MNHEY and CDR2 SVGAGI. The V and J ends lost 2 bases and 8 bases respectively, with 4 bases between them. The CDR3 is 12 residues long. CDR3 nucleotide sequence: TGTGCCAGCAGTTACCCCGATTCACCCCTCCACTTT. Its translation: CASSYPDSPLHF.

The J gene is TRBJ2-5, the V gene TRBV19; 9 positions match TRBD1. Germline V CDR1 and CDR2: LNHDA, SQIVND (reference sequence). Losses at the gene ends were 4 bases for V and 2 bases for J; bases not matched to a gene: 5. The CDR3 is made up of 15 amino acids. CDR3 sequence (DNA): TGTGCCAGTAGTACCATCGGACAGGGGCAAGAGACCCAGTACTTC. It translates to CASSTIGQGQETQYF.

The chain employs TRBV5-6 and TRBJ1-1; 7 bases are shared with TRBD1. This CDR3 spans 13 amino acids. From germline, CDR1 is SGHDT and CDR2 YYEEEE. J lost 6 bases, V lost 0 bases, and 2 bases had no gene match. DNA of the CDR3: TGTGCCAGCAGCTTGGGACAGGGCCCTGAAGCTTTCTTT. This codes for CASSLGQGPEAFF.

This CDR3 reads CASSYSPGGQGNGYTF. The CDR3 DNA follows: TGTGCCAGCAGTTACTCCCCGGGGGGGCAGGGGAATGGCTACACCTTC. This rearrangement joins TRBV6-6 to TRBJ1-2; maybe TRBD1 (6 bases). Germline V CDR1 and CDR2: MNHNY, SVGAGI (reference sequence). V lost 0 bases and J 6 bases, leaving 17 bases between the germline ends. The CDR3 sequence is 16 residues long.

The V and J genes are TRBV25-1 and TRBJ2-3; D gene unclear. CDR3 size: 12 residues. Germline CDR1 is MGHDK and CDR2 is SYGVNS. The germline V and J ends were trimmed by 0 bases and 5 bases, with 3 bases remaining between them. CDR3 sequence: CASSEYGDTQYF. DNA for the CDR3: TGTGCCAGCAGTGAATACGGAGATACGCAGTATTTT.